These 4 T cell receptor beta chains share one sample of origin, sequenced in a study of long-term antiretroviral therapy in people with HIV. An immunoSEQ assay, version v3.0, was performed at survey level. Clones were read by immunoSEQ multiplex PCR, and TCRdb kept only the in-frame ones, dropping some. The sample includes 30,000 to 40,000 clones, approximately 85% of them seen just once. The source material was unsorted PBMCs, sampled about 3.3 years after starting antiretroviral therapy. The receptors stem from a man between 18 and 35 years old with HIV.

The rearrangement links TRBV19 to TRBJ2-7; tentative D call: TRBD1 (5 bases). Per the germline V gene, CDR1 is LNHDA and CDR2 is SQIVND (reference sequence). The ends were cut back, 4 bases at V and 2 bases at J, with 9 bases in the middle. The CDR3 spans 13 residues. The CDR3 bases are TGTGCCAGTAGTAGGACACGAACCTACGAGCAGTACTTC. As protein: CASSRTRTYEQYF.

V is TRBV11-2 and J is TRBJ1-1; D may be TRBD1 (5 bases). The V gene's germline CDR1 is SGHAT and CDR2 FQNNGV. The CDR3 has 14 residues. Deletions cut 1 base from V and 5 bases from J, with 11 bases between. CDR3 sequence (DNA): TGTGCCAGCAGCTTAGGACTTCAGGGAACTGAAGCTTTCTTT. Translated, it gives CASSLGLQGTEAFF.

The chain employs TRBV2 and TRBJ1-3; tentatively, D is TRBD1 (5 bases). Germline V gene sequence: CDR1 SNHLY, CDR2 FYNNEI. CDR3 size: 16 residues. V was clipped by 3 bases and J by 0 bases, with 12 bases between them. Written as DNA, the CDR3 is TGTGCCAGCAGTGAGTTCGGGGGAATCTCTGGAAACACCATATATTTT. This gives the protein CASSEFGGISGNTIYF.

This clone was recorded once. V is TRBV28 and J is TRBJ1-5; D possibly corresponds to TRBD1 (5 bases). V was shortened by 5 bases and J by 1 base, with 15 bases between the two germline ends. The CDR3 runs to 16 residues. Germline V lookup: CDR1 MDHEN, CDR2 SYDVKM. The CDR3 DNA reads TGTGCCAGCAGTACAACACGGGGGAAAAGCAATCAGCCCCAGCATTTT. This translates into CASSTTRGKSNQPQHF.